A single sample gave rise to the 20 T cell receptor beta chains below, sequenced in a study of identical twins (TCRdb year 2016). Libraries were constructed by 5' RACE. Sequencing used an Illumina HiSeq 2000. The public reads were reprocessed in TCRdb via fastp at Q25 and MiXCR, keeping in-frame beta chains. Every entry covers one CDR3 protein and lists the most common genes and DNA from its rows. The sample records 450,000 or so distinct CDR3 sequences, about a fifth of which are singletons. The top ten constitute less than 15% of the sample. The source material was naive T cells sorted from blood. Per the publication, the cell subset or site label means: cells isolated with a human naive T-cell isolation kit. Receptors originate from a man aged 50 to 60 in good health.

There are a few counts of this clonotype. The rearrangement uses TRBV5-1 and TRBJ2-1, with D tentatively TRBD1 (5 bases). Trimming removed 0 bases from V and 9 bases from J, with 13 bases in between. This CDR3 has 14 residues. Per the germline V gene, CDR1 is SGHRS and CDR2 is YFSETQ. This chain's CDR3 is CASSLAVRGGEQFF. The CDR3 nucleotides read TGCGCCAGCAGCTTGGCCGTAAGGGGCGGTGAGCAGTTCTTC.

The chain has TRBV7-9 and TRBJ1-6; possible D gene TRBD1, 6 bases. CDR3 length equals 15 residues. Germline V gives CDR1 SEHNR, CDR2 FQNEAQ (reference sequence). V dropped 4 bases and J dropped 7 bases, with 14 bases sitting between them. CDR3 loop: CASSSETGPNSPLHF. The CDR3, as DNA: TGTGCCAGCAGCTCTGAGACAGGCCCGAATTCACCCCTCCACTTT.

The chain employs TRBV4-2 and TRBJ1-6; D gene unclear. CDR1 LGHNA and CDR2 YNFKEQ come from the germline V gene. Trimming removed 0 bases from V and 9 bases from J, with 6 bases in between. The CDR3 runs to 13 residues. Here the CDR3 DNA reads TGTGCCAGCAGCCAAGATTGGGCTTCACCCCTCCACTTT. It specifies CASSQDWASPLHF.

This clonotype showed up many times. The rearrangement joins TRBV4-3 to TRBJ2-1; D is possibly TRBD2 (5 bases). Trimming took 0 bases from V and 0 from J, leaving 9 bases between them. This CDR3 comprises 16 residues. In germline, CDR1 is LGHNA, CDR2 YSLEER. CDR3 protein: CASSQELGSSYNEQFF. The CDR3 nucleotides are TGCGCCAGCAGCCAAGAATTGGGGAGCTCCTACAATGAGCAGTTCTTC.

V gene TRBV24-1 combines with J gene TRBJ2-1; tentatively, D is TRBD2 (5 bases). The CDR3 length is 14 residues. CDR1 and CDR2 from the germline V gene are KGHDR and SFDVKD. Trimming took off 0 bases at V and 10 bases at J, with 12 bases between the two ends. This CDR3 is CATSDLQSGGEQFF. The CDR3 bases are TGTGCCACCAGTGATTTGCAAAGCGGAGGAGAGCAGTTCTTC.

This chain uses TRBV15 with TRBJ1-5; TRBD1 aligns across 7 bases. The CDR3 length is 14 residues. V gave up 5 bases and J gave up 4 bases; unmatched junction bases: 5. The germline V gene has CDR1 LNHNV and CDR2 YYDKDF (reference sequence). The CDR3 region is CATSWGQTNQPQHF. The DNA of the CDR3 is TGTGCCACCAGCTGGGGACAGACAAATCAGCCCCAGCATTTT.

This clonotype was picked up a small number of times. The chain is built from TRBV20-1 and TRBJ2-4; D gene ambiguous. The CDR3 length is 11 residues. With 2 bases removed from V and 6 bases from J, the gap between germline ends came to 5 bases. Looked up from germline, CDR1 is DFQATT and CDR2 is SNEGSKA (reference sequence). The CDR3 DNA is TGCAGTGCTAGATACGGAAACATTCAGTACTTC. Translating it yields CSARYGNIQYF.

This clonotype was seen ten or more times. V usage is TRBV4-2 and J usage is TRBJ2-1; tentatively, D is TRBD1 or TRBD2 (5 bases each). The germline V gene has CDR1 LGHNA and CDR2 YNFKEQ. The V end lost 0 bases, the J end lost 7 bases, and 13 bases lay between the germline ends. The CDR3 runs 15 residues. CDR3 region: CASSQDWGGSNEQFF. The CDR3 nucleotides read TGTGCCAGCAGCCAAGATTGGGGCGGGTCGAATGAGCAGTTCTTC.

This chain joins TRBV6-1 and TRBJ2-7; D remains unclear. The CDR3 runs to 15 residues. CDR1 and CDR2 (germline): MNHNS, SASEGT. V shed 2 bases and J shed 5 bases, with 16 bases lying between them. The CDR3 region is CASSEPASSTNEQYF. The CDR3 nucleotides are TGTGCCAGCAGTGAACCGGCCTCCAGTACTAACGAGCAGTACTTC.

The CDR3 DNA follows: TGTGCCAGCAGCGACAGGGTTGCTGATACGCAGTATTTT. Encoded protein: CASSDRVADTQYF. The chain couples TRBV7-9 to TRBJ2-3, with 7 bases identical to TRBD1. The CDR3 totals 13 residues. V lost 5 bases to trimming and J lost 6 bases; unmatched junction nucleotides: 5. Germline V gives CDR1 SEHNR, CDR2 FQNEAQ (reference sequence).

This clonotype appeared once. This sequence joins TRBV10-3 and TRBJ2-3; 10 positions match TRBD2. The ends lost 5 bases at V and 1 base at J; junction bases unmatched: 6. Germline CDR1 is ENHRY and CDR2 is SYGVKD. This CDR3 has 16 residues. CDR3 amino acids: CAISSSGGEGTDTQYF. Here the CDR3 DNA reads TGTGCCATCAGTTCTAGCGGGGGCGAGGGCACAGATACGCAGTATTTT.

The V and J genes are TRBV7-2 and TRBJ2-5, with 11 bases that match TRBD2. CDR1 and CDR2 (germline): SGHTA, FQGNSA. There are 19 residues in the CDR3. The junction had 13 bases not matched to a gene; V was cut back by 2 bases and J by 2 bases. The CDR3 loop is CASSLPLKGLAVIQETQYF. The CDR3 coding sequence is TGTGCCAGCAGCTTACCCCTAAAGGGACTAGCGGTAATACAAGAGACCCAGTACTTC.

This clonotype has a count of ten or more. The chain is built from TRBV29-1 and TRBJ2-4; no clear D gene. Trimming removed 5 bases at V and 0 bases at J, with 8 bases between. CDR1 and CDR2 from the germline V gene are SQVTM and ANQGSEA. CDR3 length: 13 residues. The CDR3 sequence: CSVTSLAKNIQYF. The CDR3 DNA reads TGCAGCGTTACCTCTCTAGCCAAAAACATTCAGTACTTC.

V usage is TRBV20-1 and J usage is TRBJ2-1; TRBD2 matches at 13 bases. This CDR3 has 14 amino acids. Germline-derived CDR1 and CDR2 are DFQATT and SNEGSKA (reference sequence). With V trimmed by 7 bases and J by 4 bases, 4 bases remained unmatched. CDR3 in amino acids: CSVSTSGRYNEQFF. CDR3 in DNA: TGCAGTGTTTCGACTAGCGGGAGGTACAATGAGCAGTTCTTC.

The CDR3 DNA reads as TGTGCCAGCAGTTACCTCTCCGTGAGGTTTGGAAACACCATATATTTT. It codes for CASSYLSVRFGNTIYF. The V gene is TRBV6-2 or TRBV6-3, the J gene TRBJ1-3; no clear D gene. CDR1 and CDR2 (germline): MNHEY, SVGEGT. This CDR3 comprises 16 residues. V was trimmed by 2 bases and J by 3 bases, leaving 14 bases between them.

This clonotype was observed at least ten times. The chain recombines TRBV11-2 with TRBJ2-1; D uncertain. CDR1 and CDR2 from the germline V gene are SGHAT and FQNNGV. CDR3 length: 15 amino acids. Trimming cost V 8 bases and J 0 bases, with 14 bases left between them. Written as DNA, the CDR3 is TGTGCCAGCCAGCGAGATCGGAGCTCCTACAATGAGCAGTTCTTC. This codes for CASQRDRSSYNEQFF.

This clonotype was detected many times. The V and J genes are TRBV7-9 and TRBJ2-2; 9 bases line up with TRBD1. After removal of 6 bases from V and 5 bases from J, the junction contained 7 bases not matched to a gene. This CDR3 is built from 15 residues. Germline CDR1 is SEHNR and CDR2 is FQNEAQ (reference sequence). The CDR3 coding sequence is TGTGCCAGCAGAAACAGGGGGCTCAGGACCGGGGAGCTGTTTTTT. This gives the protein CASRNRGLRTGELFF.

This clonotype was counted a few times. V gene TRBV6-1 combines with J gene TRBJ1-1, with D unresolved. Trimming took off 6 bases at V and 1 base at J, with 15 bases between the two ends. Looked up from germline, CDR1 is MNHNS and CDR2 is SASEGT. The length of the CDR3 is 15 residues. This chain's CDR3 is CASRLLGLKNTEAFF. DNA of the CDR3: TGTGCCAGCAGGCTCCTTGGGCTTAAGAACACTGAAGCTTTCTTT.

J is TRBJ2-7 and V is TRBV28; 9 nucleotides agree with TRBD1. The CDR3 is 15 amino acids. Losses at the gene ends were 5 bases for V and 1 base for J; bases not matched to a gene: 6. Germline V gene lookup returns CDR1 MDHEN and CDR2 SYDVKM. This chain's CDR3 is CASSQPGQGSYEQYF. CDR3 nucleotides: TGTGCCAGCAGTCAGCCGGGACAGGGATCCTACGAGCAGTACTTC.

This clonotype was found many times. V is TRBV10-3 and J is TRBJ2-2, with no clear D. The CDR3 sequence is 13 residues long. Trimming took 2 bases from V and 7 from J, leaving 8 bases between them. CDR1 and CDR2 (germline): ENHRY, SYGVKD. CDR3 bases: TGTGCCATCAGTGAGGGATCGGACGGGGAGCTGTTTTTT. Its protein is CAISEGSDGELFF.